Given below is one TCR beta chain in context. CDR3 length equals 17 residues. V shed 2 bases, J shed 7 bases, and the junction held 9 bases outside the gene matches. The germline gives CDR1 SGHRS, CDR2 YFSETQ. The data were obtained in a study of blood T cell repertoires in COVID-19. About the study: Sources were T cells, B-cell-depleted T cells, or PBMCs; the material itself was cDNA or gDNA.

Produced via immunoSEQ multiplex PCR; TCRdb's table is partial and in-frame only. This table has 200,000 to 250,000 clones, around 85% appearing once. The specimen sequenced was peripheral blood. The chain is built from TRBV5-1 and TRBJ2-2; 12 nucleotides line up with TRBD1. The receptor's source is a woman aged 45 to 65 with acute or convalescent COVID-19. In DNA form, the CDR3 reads TGCGCCAGCAGCTTACCCGGGACAGGGGGCGCGGACGGGGAGCTGTTTTTT. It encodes CASSLPGTGGADGELFF. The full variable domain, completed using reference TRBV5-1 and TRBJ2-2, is KAGVTQTPRYLIKTRGQQVTLSCSPISGHRSVSWYQQTPGQGLQFLFEYFSETQRNKGNFPGRFSGRQFSNSRSEMNVSTLELGDSALYLCASSLPGTGGADGELFFGEGSRLTVL.